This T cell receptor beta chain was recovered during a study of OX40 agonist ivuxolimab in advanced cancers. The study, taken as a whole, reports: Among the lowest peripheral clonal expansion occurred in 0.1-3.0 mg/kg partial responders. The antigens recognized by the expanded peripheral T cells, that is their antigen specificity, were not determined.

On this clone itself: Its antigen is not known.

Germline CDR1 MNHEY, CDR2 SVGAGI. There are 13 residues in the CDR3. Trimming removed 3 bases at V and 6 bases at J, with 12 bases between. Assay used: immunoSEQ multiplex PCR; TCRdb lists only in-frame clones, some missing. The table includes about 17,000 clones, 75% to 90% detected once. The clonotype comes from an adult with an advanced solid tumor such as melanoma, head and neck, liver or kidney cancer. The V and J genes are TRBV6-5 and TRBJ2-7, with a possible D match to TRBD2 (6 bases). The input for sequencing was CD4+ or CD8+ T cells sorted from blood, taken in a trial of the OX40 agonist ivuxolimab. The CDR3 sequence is CASSYGGGAEQYF. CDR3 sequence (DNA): TGTGCCAGCAGTTATGGTGGCGGGGCCGAGCAGTACTTC.